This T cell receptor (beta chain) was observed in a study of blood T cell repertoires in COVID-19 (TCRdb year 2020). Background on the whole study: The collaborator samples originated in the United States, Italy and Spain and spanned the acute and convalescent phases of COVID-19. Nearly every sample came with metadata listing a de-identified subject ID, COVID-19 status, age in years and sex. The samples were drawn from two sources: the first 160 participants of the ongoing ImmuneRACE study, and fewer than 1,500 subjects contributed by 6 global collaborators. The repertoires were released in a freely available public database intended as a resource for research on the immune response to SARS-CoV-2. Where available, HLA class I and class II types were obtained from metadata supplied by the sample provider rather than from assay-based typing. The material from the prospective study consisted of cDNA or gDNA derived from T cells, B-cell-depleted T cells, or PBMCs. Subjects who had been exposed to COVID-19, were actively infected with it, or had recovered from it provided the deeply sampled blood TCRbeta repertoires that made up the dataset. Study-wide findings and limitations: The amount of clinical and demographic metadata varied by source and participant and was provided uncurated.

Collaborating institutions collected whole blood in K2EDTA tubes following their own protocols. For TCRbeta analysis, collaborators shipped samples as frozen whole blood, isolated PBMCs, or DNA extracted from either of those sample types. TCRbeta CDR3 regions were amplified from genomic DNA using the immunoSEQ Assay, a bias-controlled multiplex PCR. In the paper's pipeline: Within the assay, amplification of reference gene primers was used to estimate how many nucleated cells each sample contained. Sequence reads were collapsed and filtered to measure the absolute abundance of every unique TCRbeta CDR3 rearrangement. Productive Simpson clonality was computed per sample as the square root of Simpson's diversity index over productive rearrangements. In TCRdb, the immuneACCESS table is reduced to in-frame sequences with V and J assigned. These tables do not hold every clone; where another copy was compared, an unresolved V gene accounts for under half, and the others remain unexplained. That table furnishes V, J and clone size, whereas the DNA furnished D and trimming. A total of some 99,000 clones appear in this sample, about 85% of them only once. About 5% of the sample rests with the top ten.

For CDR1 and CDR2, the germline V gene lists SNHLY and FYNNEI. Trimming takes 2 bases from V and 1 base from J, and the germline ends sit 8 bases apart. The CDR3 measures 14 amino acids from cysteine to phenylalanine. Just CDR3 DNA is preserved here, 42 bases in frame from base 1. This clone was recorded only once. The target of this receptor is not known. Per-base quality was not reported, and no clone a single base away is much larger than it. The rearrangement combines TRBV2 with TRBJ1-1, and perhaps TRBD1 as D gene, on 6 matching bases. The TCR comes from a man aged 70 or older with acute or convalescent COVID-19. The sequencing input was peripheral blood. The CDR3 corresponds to CASSETGKNTEAFF. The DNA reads TGTGCCAGCAGTGAAACAGGGAAGAACACTGAAGCTTTCTTT.